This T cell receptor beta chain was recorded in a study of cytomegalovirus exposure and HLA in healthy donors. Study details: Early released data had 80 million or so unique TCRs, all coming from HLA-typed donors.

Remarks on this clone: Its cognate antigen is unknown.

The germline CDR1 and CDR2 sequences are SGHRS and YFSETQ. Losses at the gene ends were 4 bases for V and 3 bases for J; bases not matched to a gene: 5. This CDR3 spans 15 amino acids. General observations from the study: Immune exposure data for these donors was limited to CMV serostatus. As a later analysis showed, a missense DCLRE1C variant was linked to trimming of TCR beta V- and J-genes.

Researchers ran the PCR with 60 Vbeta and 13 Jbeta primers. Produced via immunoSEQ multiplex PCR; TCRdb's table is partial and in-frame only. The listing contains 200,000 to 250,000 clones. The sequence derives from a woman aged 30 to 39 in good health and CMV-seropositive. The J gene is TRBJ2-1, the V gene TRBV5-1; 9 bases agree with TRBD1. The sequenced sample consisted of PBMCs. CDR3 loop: CASSPGQGGYNEQFF. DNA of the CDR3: TGCGCCAGCAGCCCGGGACAGGGAGGCTACAATGAGCAGTTCTTC.